This T cell receptor (beta chain) was obtained from a study of identical twins. Points from the study as a whole: The conclusions drew on cross-sectional statistical analysis instead of tracking the same donors. Models predicted too little out-of-frame TCR alpha sharing in monozygotic twins.

Template switching (which added a universal primer site) was used, and cDNA carried unique molecular identifiers. Each CDR3 protein is one row after TCRdb ran MiXCR on the 5' RACE reads. This sample yields around 250,000 distinct CDR3 sequences, of which roughly 12% are seen a single time; under 4.5% belongs to the top ten. As concerns this clonotype: What it binds is not known.

These same records also appear under a second study, on yellow fever vaccine responses in identical twins. From that study: Reportedly, twins showed a vaccine T cell response that looked partly convergent and partly personalized.

This TCR derives from a young woman in good health. The material sequenced was memory (CD45RO+) T cells sorted from blood.

The CDR3 nucleotides read TGCGCCAGCAGCTTGGTAGTAGCGGGGAACTACGAGCAGTACTTC. Encoded protein: CASSLVVAGNYEQYF. V is TRBV5-1 and J is TRBJ2-7; the match to TRBD2 covers 8 bases. Losses at the gene ends were 0 bases for V and 3 bases for J; bases not matched to a gene: 5. The CDR3 is 15 residues long. Germline V gene data show CDR1 as SGHRS and CDR2 as YFSETQ.